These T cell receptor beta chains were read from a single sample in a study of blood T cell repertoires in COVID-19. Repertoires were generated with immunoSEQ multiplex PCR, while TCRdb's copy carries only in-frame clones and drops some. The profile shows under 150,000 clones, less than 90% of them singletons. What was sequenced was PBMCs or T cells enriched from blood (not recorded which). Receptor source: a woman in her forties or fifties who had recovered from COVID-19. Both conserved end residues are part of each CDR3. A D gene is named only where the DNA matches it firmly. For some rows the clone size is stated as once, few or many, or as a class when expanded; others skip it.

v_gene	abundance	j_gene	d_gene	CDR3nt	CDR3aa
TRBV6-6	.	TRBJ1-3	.	TGTGCCAGCAGATCCACTGGAAACACCATATATTTT	CASRSTGNTIYF
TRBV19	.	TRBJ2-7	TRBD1	TGTGCCAGTAGTAGGAGACAGGGGGGACTCTACGAGCAGTACTTC	CASSRRQGGLYEQYF
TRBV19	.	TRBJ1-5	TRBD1	TGTGCCAGTAGGGGACAGGGAGCCTATAGCAATCAGCCCCAGCATTTT	CASRGQGAYSNQPQHF
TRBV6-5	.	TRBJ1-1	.	TGTGCCAGCAGTTACTCGGCGGGGACTGAAGCTTTCTTT	CASSYSAGTEAFF
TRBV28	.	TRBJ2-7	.	TGTGCCAGCAGCCGAGAGGAGGGGGCCGGCGAGCAGTACTTC	CASSREEGAGEQYF
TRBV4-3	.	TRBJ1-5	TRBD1	TGCGCCAGCAGCCAAGCGACAGGGGAGGGTCAGCCCCAGCATTTT	CASSQATGEGQPQHF
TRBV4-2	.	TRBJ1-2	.	TGTGCCAGCAGCCAAGATTGGGAGGGAAGCTATGGCTACACCTTC	CASSQDWEGSYGYTF
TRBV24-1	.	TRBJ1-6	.	TGTGCCACCAGTGACCTGGACAGCAATTCACCCCTCCACTTT	CATSDLDSNSPLHF
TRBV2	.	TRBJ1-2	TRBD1	TGTGCCAGCAGACTCACCCAGACAGGGCTTTTCGCGGGCTACACCTTC	CASRLTQTGLFAGYTF
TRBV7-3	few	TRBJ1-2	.	TGTGCCAGCGCACCGTCGGCCCAGGGCGCACAGAGTAACTATGGCTACACCTTC	CASAPSAQGAQSNYGYTF
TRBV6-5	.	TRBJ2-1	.	TGTGCCAGCGAACAACTAGTAGTTCAGGTGGGTGAGCAGTTCTTC	CASEQLVVQVGEQFF
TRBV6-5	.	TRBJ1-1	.	TGTGCCAGCAGTTACCGGGCAGGGAGGCCGGACACTGAAGCTTTCTTT	CASSYRAGRPDTEAFF
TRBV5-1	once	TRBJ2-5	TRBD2	TGCGCCAGCAGCCCTCGGACTAGCGGGGGTGAGACCCAGTACTTC	CASSPRTSGGETQYF
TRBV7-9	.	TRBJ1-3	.	TGTGCCAGCAGCTCACCTCAGGGGTCTGGAAACACCATATATTTT	CASSSPQGSGNTIYF
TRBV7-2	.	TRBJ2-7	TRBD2	TGTGCCAGCAGCCAAGGACTAGCGATGGGCGAGCAGTACTTC	CASSQGLAMGEQYF
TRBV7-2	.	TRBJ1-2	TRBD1	TGTGCCAGCAGCTCCGGACAGGGTTATGGCTACACCTTC	CASSSGQGYGYTF
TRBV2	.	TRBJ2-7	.	TGTGCCTACGGTAGACAGGGAGGCAACGAGCAGTACTTC	CAYGRQGGNEQYF
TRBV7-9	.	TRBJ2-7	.	TGTGCCAGCAGCTTTTCGGTGGACGAGCAGTACTTC	CASSFSVDEQYF
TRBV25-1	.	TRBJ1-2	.	TGTGCCAGCAGTGAATTTCGAGTACCCTATAGCTACACCTTC	CASSEFRVPYSYTF
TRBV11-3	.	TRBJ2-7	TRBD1	TGTGCCAGCAGCCCACAGGGGGGAACCTACGAGCAGTACTTC	CASSPQGGTYEQYF
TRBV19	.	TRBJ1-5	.	TGTGCCAGTAGTCCCGGACAGTTCCATCAGCCCCAGCATTTT	CASSPGQFHQPQHF
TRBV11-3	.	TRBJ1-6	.	TGTGCCAGCAGCTTAGAAGAAGGGGCACCCCTCCACTTT	CASSLEEGAPLHF
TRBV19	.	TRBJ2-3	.	TGTGCCAGTAGTCTCCCGGGCACAGATACGCAGTATTTT	CASSLPGTDTQYF
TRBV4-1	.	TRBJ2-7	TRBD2	TGCGCCAGCAGCCCCGGGACTAGCGGGATCTACGAGCAGTACTTC	CASSPGTSGIYEQYF
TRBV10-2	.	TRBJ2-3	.	TGCGCCAGCAGTGACAGGGCCGTTAGCACAGATACGCAGTATTTT	CASSDRAVSTDTQYF
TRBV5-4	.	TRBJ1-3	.	TGTGCCAGCAGCTTGGGATCCCTCGGTGGAAACACCATATATTTT	CASSLGSLGGNTIYF
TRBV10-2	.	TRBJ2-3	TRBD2	TGCGCCAGCACCCCTTATAGCGCGGGGGAAAACACAGATACGCAGTATTTT	CASTPYSAGENTDTQYF
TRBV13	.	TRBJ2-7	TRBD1	TGTGCCAGCAGTGCCCGACAGGGGGCCTCCTACGAGCAGTACTTC	CASSARQGASYEQYF
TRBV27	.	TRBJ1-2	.	TGTGCCAGCAGTTTAACCAGGGTGGATGGCTACACCTTC	CASSLTRVDGYTF
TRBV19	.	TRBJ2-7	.	TGTGCCAGTAGTATTTCTGACAGCTCCTACGAGCAGTACTTC	CASSISDSSYEQYF
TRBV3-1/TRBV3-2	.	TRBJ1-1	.	TGTGCCAGCAGCCCAGCAAGGGGGATCTTCACTGAAGCTTTCTTT	CASSPARGIFTEAFF
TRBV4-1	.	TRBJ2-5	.	TGCGCCAGCAGCCAAGTTCGGGCAGGGTTGCTAGAGACCCAGTACTTC	CASSQVRAGLLETQYF
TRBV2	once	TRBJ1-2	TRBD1	TGTGCCAGCACCTATACCGGGACAGGGTCCACCGGCTACACCTTC	CASTYTGTGSTGYTF
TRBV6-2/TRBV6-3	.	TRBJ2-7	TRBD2	TGTGCCAGCAGTTACAAGCGGGGGGGCCACGAGCAGTACTTC	CASSYKRGGHEQYF
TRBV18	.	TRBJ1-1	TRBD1	TGTGCCAGCTCATATAGCCGGGACAGCATGAACACTGAAGCTTTCTTT	CASSYSRDSMNTEAFF
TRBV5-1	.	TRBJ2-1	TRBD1	TGCGCCAGCAGCGCCGGACAGGGGGGCAACAATGAGCAGTTCTTC	CASSAGQGGNNEQFF
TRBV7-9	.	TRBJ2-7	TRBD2	TGTGCCAGCAGCTCGACTAGCGGAAGCTCCTACGAGCAGTACTTC	CASSSTSGSSYEQYF
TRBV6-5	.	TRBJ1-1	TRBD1	TGTGCCAGCAGTCGGGGACAGGGGCCCACTGAAGCTTTCTTT	CASSRGQGPTEAFF
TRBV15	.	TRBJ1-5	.	TGTGCCACCAGCAGAGGCGGGGAAAAGAATAGCAATCAGCCCCAGCATTTT	CATSRGGEKNSNQPQHF
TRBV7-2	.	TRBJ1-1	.	TGTGCCAGCAGCTTCAGAGGGAACACTGAAGCTTTCTTT	CASSFRGNTEAFF
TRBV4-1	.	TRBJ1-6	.	TGCGCCAGCAGCCAAGACTTGGCGGTCATCGCCTATAATTCACCCCTCCACTTT	CASSQDLAVIAYNSPLHF
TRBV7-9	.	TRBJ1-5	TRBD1	TGTGCCAGCAGCCCGCCGGACAGGGGGCTGGATCAGCCCCAGCATTTT	CASSPPDRGLDQPQHF
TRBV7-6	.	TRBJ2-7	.	TGTGCCAGCAGCCTAGGAGGGTTCTACGAGCAGTACTTC	CASSLGGFYEQYF
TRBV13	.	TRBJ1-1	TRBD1	TGTGCCAGCAGCTGGACGGACAGGTCTAATGAAGCTTTCTTT	CASSWTDRSNEAFF
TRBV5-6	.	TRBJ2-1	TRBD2	TGTGCCAGCAGCAAGACTAGCGGGGGGAGCTCCTACAATGAGCAGTTCTTC	CASSKTSGGSSYNEQFF
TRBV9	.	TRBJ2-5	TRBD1	TGTGCCAGCAGGTTAGTGGGACAGGGGGGACTGAAGACCCAGTACTTC	CASRLVGQGGLKTQYF
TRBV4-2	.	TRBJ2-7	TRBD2	TGTGCCAGCAGCCAAGATGGGCGGGGGGGGTACGAGCAGTACTTC	CASSQDGRGGYEQYF
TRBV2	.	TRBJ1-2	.	TGTGCCAGCACTAAGGACAGAATTGTCTATGGCTACACCTTC	CASTKDRIVYGYTF
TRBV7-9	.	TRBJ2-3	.	TGTGCCAGCAGCGTTCCGGGGTGGGGGCGAGGCACAGATACGCAGTATTTT	CASSVPGWGRGTDTQYF
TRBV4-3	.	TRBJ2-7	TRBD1	TGCGCCAGCAGCCAAGGACAGGGGAAGGGATACGAGCAGTACTTC	CASSQGQGKGYEQYF
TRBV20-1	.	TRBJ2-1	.	TGCAGTGCTAGTTCCGAGTACAATGAGCAGTTCTTC	CSASSEYNEQFF
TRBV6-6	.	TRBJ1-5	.	TGTGCCAGCAGGGACTGGGAGGGGAGTAATAATCAGCCCCAGCATTTT	CASRDWEGSNNQPQHF
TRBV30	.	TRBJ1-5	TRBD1	TGTGCCTGGAGTGTAGCAGGGGGGTATAGCAATCAGCCCCAGCATTTT	CAWSVAGGYSNQPQHF
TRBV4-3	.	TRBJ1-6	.	TGCGCCAGCAGCAAATATAGCCAGAGAGACAGGATAAGCTCCTATAATTCACCCCTCCACTTT	CASSKYSQRDRISSYNSPLHF
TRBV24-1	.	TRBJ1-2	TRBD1	TGTGCCACCAGTGATCCCGGGACAGGGGTTGATGGCTACACCTTC	CATSDPGTGVDGYTF
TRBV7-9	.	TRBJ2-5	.	TGTGCCAGCAGCTCCGGTCGGACCAGGGGAAGAACGGAGACCCAGTACTTC	CASSSGRTRGRTETQYF
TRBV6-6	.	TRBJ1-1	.	TGTGCCAGCAGTTACTCGAGTGGTAGTGGGAACACTGAAGCTTTCTTT	CASSYSSGSGNTEAFF
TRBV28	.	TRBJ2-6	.	TGTGCCAGCAGTTTAAGTAGCCGCCCCTCTGGGGCCAACGTCCTGACTTTC	CASSLSSRPSGANVLTF